A single sample is the source of the 19 T cell receptor beta chains below, sequenced in a study of OX40 agonist ivuxolimab in advanced cancers. Receptor libraries were prepared by the immunoSEQ multiplex PCR assay. TCRdb stores this immuneACCESS table with in-frame sequences only. Part of the clones is absent; in the studies checked, under half of the shortfall reflects unresolved V genes, and no reason is known for the rest. Here the sample has fewer than 100,000 clones; roughly four fifths occur a single time. Roughly 0.41% of the sample is in the top ten clones. Material: CD4+ or CD8+ T cells sorted from blood, obtained in a trial of the OX40 agonist ivuxolimab. All receptors come from an adult with an advanced solid tumor such as melanoma, head and neck, liver or kidney cancer.

The V gene is TRBV29-1, the J gene TRBJ2-7, with a weak D call TRBD1 (5 bases). CDR3 length: 16 residues. V was shortened by 6 bases and J by 0 bases, with 21 bases between the two germline ends. The germline CDR1 and CDR2 sequences are SQVTM and ANQGSEA. CDR3 region: CSVLTPGPLSSYEQYV. As DNA, the CDR3 is TGCAGCGTCCTTACTCCAGGGCCGCTAAGCTCCTACGAGCAGTACGTC.

The chain links TRBV5-1 to TRBJ1-1, with TRBD1 matching over 7 bases. V shed 2 bases and J 9 bases; nucleotides not matched to a gene: 10. CDR1 is SGHRS, CDR2 YFSETQ, per germline. This CDR3 comprises 14 residues. The CDR3 spells CASSLPGTVHKAFF. The CDR3 nucleotides are TGCGCCAGCAGCTTACCCGGGACAGTACATAAAGCTTTCTTT. The whole variable domain, filled in from reference TRBV5-1 and TRBJ1-1, reads KAGVTQTPRYLIKTRGQQVTLSCSPISGHRSVSWYQQTPGQGLQFLFEYFSETQRNKGNFPGRFSGRQFSNSRSEMNVSTLELGDSALYLCASSLPGTVHKAFFGQGTRLTVV.

Worth noting for this clone: The sample holds other DNA sequences that translate to the same CDR3. The chain combines TRBV27 with TRBJ1-2; maybe TRBD1 (5 bases). The length of the CDR3 is 15 residues. The germline V and J ends were trimmed by 5 bases and 0 bases, with 13 bases remaining between them. CDR1 and CDR2 (germline): MNHEY, SMNVEV (reference sequence). The CDR3 DNA follows: TGTGCCAGCAGTCTAAAGGGGACGGCTAACTATGGCTACACCTTC. As protein: CASSLKGTANYGYTF.

The gene calls are TRBV2 and TRBJ2-3, with 10 bases identical to TRBD2. The CDR3 has 15 amino acids. Per germline, CDR1 SNHLY and CDR2 FYNNEI. After removal of 6 bases from V and 8 bases from J, the junction contained 11 bases not matched to a gene. The CDR3 loop is CASRPTSGPQVTQYF. The CDR3 DNA is TGTGCCAGCAGGCCGACTAGCGGGCCGCAAGTTACGCAGTATTTT. Using reference TRBV2 and TRBJ2-3 for the parts outside the CDR3, the full variable domain is EPEVTQTPSHQVTQMGQEVILRCVPISNHLYFYWYRQILGQKVEFLVSFYNNEISEKSEIFDDQFSVERPDGSNFTLKIRSTKLEDSAMYFCASRPTSGPQVTQYFGPGTRLTVL.

This clone has more than one count but fewer than ten. The chain is built from TRBV29-1 and TRBJ2-1; D is ambiguous. V was pared by 4 bases and J by 9 bases, with 7 bases between. The CDR3 is 10 amino acids. The germline V gene has CDR1 SQVTM and CDR2 ANQGSEA. CDR3 nucleotides: TGCAGCGTTGCGGACGCTGAGCAGTTCTTC. It translates to CSVADAEQFF.

Written as DNA, the CDR3 is TGTGCCAGCAGCTTAGACCTCACAGATACGCAGTATTTT. It specifies CASSLDLTDTQYF. The V and J genes are TRBV11-1 and TRBJ2-3; no reliable D call. CDR1 is SGHAT, CDR2 FQDESV, per germline (reference sequence). The CDR3 has 13 residues. The V and J ends lost 1 base and 2 bases respectively, with 4 bases between them.

The gene calls are TRBV19 and TRBJ2-1; TRBD1 aligns across 9 bases. Losses at the gene ends were 7 bases for V and 6 bases for J; bases not matched to a gene: 4. The CDR3 loop spans 13 amino acids. Germline V lookup: CDR1 LNHDA, CDR2 SQIVND (reference sequence). This chain's CDR3 is CASKGQGSNEQFF. The CDR3 DNA reads TGTGCCAGTAAGGGACAGGGTTCCAATGAGCAGTTCTTC.

The rearrangement links TRBV29-1 to TRBJ1-1; 8 bases agree with TRBD1. This CDR3 region has 13 residues. Trimming at V came to 7 bases and at J to 2 bases, leaving 6 bases not matched to a gene. CDR1 and CDR2 (germline): SQVTM, ANQGSEA. CDR3 DNA sequence: TGCAGCGCACCCGACAGGGGAAACACTGAAGCTTTCTTT. This translates into CSAPDRGNTEAFF.

This clone is a singleton in its sample. This chain links TRBV2 with TRBJ2-5; 11 bases agree with TRBD2. The trim removed 7 bases at V and 5 bases at J, leaving 6 bases unmatched. The CDR3 runs 14 residues. The germline gives CDR1 SNHLY, CDR2 FYNNEI. The CDR3 here is CASKELAGVETQYF. CDR3 coding DNA: TGTGCCAGCAAGGAACTAGCGGGAGTTGAGACCCAGTACTTC.

The chain links TRBV6-5 to TRBJ2-5; no definite D call. Trimming left V 10 bases short and J 4 bases short, with 4 bases between. This CDR3 contains 9 residues. The germline V gene has CDR1 MNHEY and CDR2 SVGAGI. The CDR3 reads CAKGETQYF. The CDR3 DNA follows: TGTGCCAAGGGAGAGACCCAGTACTTC.

The chain uses TRBV4-3 and TRBJ2-5; 8 nucleotides agree with TRBD1. The germline CDR1 and CDR2 sequences are LGHNA and YSLEER. This CDR3 is built from 14 residues. V lost 0 bases and J lost 4; bases outside the gene matches: 1. The CDR3 DNA follows: TGCGCCAGCAGCCAAGACAGGGGGCTAGAGACCCAGTACTTC. The encoded protein is CASSQDRGLETQYF.

V usage is TRBV15 and J usage is TRBJ2-4; TRBD2 is a possible D gene (5 bases). V gave up 2 bases and J gave up 6 bases, with 11 bases separating them. This CDR3 has 14 amino acids. Germline CDR1 LNHNV, CDR2 YYDKDF (reference sequence). The CDR3 is CATSRTRTLNIQYF. The CDR3 DNA reads as TGTGCCACCAGCAGAACCCGGACTTTAAACATTCAGTACTTC.

The chain joins TRBV7-2 to TRBJ1-2; maybe TRBD1 (5 bases). Trimming removed 5 bases at V and 5 bases at J, with 18 bases between. This CDR3 comprises 15 residues. CDR1 and CDR2 from the germline V gene are SGHTA and FQGNSA. The CDR3 is CASSTRLGGEYGYTF. Here the CDR3 DNA reads TGTGCCAGCAGCACACGCCTGGGGGGAGAATATGGCTACACCTTC.

The V call is TRBV9, the J call TRBJ2-1; D may be TRBD1 (6 bases). CDR3 length: 14 amino acids. Per germline, CDR1 SGDLS and CDR2 YYNGEE. V was cut by 0 bases and J by 6 bases, with 10 bases left in between. Here the CDR3 reads CASSVDTGSNEQFF. For the CDR3, the DNA is TGTGCCAGCAGCGTAGACACAGGGTCCAATGAGCAGTTCTTC.

The rearrangement uses TRBV5-1 and TRBJ1-1, with TRBD1 as a possible D gene (6 bases). Germline-derived CDR1 and CDR2 are SGHRS and YFSETQ. CDR3 length equals 16 residues. V dropped 4 bases and J dropped 1 base, with 17 bases sitting between them. The CDR3 region has the DNA TGCGCCAGCAGCCCGTTCCCGGGGACAACGAACACTGAAGCTTTCTTT. Its protein product is CASSPFPGTTNTEAFF.

With regard to this clone: This sample includes further DNA sequences coding for the same CDR3. The rearrangement joins TRBV18 to TRBJ1-2; D not resolved. Trimming cost V 3 bases and J 4 bases, with 9 bases left between them. This CDR3 region has 13 residues. From germline, CDR1 is KGHSH and CDR2 LQKENI. Here the CDR3 reads CASSPDRSYGYTF. In DNA form, the CDR3 reads TGTGCCAGCTCACCTGACCGCTCCTATGGCTACACCTTC.

The chain links TRBV7-6 to TRBJ2-5; weak D call: TRBD1 (5 bases). Germline-derived CDR1 and CDR2 are SGHVS and FNYEAQ. The ends were cut back, 5 bases at V and 5 bases at J, with 12 bases in the middle. The CDR3 has 13 residues. CDR3 loop: CASSTRVWETQYF. CDR3 bases: TGTGCCAGCAGCACCAGGGTTTGGGAGACCCAGTACTTC.

This sequence joins TRBV5-1 and TRBJ2-5; possibly TRBD1 for D (6 bases). V was cut by 1 base and J by 7 bases, with 17 bases left in between. In germline, CDR1 is SGHRS, CDR2 YFSETQ. This CDR3 is built from 15 residues. The CDR3 nucleotides are TGCGCCAGCAGCTTGTGGGGACAAACCGGAGGGACCCAGTACTTC. Encoded protein: CASSLWGQTGGTQYF.

This sequence joins TRBV28 and TRBJ1-2; D is unclear. Germline-derived CDR1 and CDR2 are MDHEN and SYDVKM. The CDR3 is made up of 16 amino acids. V was shortened by 8 bases and J by 1 base, with 20 bases between the two germline ends. CDR3 DNA: TGTGCCAGCCTCTGGGGATTCCCGACCATTAACTATGGCTACACCTTC. Amino acids: CASLWGFPTINYGYTF.